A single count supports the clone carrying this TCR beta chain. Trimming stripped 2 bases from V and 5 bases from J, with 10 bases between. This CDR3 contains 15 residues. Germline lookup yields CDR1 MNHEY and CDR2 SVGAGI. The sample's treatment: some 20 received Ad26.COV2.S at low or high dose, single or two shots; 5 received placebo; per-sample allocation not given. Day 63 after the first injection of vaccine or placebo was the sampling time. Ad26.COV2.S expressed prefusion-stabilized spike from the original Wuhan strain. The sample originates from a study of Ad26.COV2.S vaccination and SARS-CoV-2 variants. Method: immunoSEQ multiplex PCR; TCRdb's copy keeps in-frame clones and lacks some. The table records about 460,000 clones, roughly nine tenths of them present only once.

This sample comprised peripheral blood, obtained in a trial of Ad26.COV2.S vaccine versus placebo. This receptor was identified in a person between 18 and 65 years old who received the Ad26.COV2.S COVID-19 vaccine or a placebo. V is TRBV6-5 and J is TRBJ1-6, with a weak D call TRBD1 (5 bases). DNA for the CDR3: TGTGCCAGCAGTTACGGGGGTTCCCATAATTCACCCCTCCACTTT. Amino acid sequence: CASSYGGSHNSPLHF.